These T cell receptor beta chains were read from a single sample in a study of T cell changes during pregnancy in multiple sclerosis. Assay used: immunoSEQ multiplex PCR; TCRdb lists only in-frame clones, some missing. Here the sample spans approximately 88,000 clones, about 94% being singletons. The sequenced sample was peripheral blood, obtained in the third trimester of pregnancy. The receptors were sampled from a female donor with multiple sclerosis, enrolled in a pregnancy study. CDR3s include the opening cysteine and the closing phenylalanine or tryptophan. The D gene is left open where the match is weak. Size is stated for part of the rows, as once, few or many counts, or as a class when the clone is expanded.

d_gene | j_gene | v_gene | abundance | CDR3nt | CDR3aa
TRBD2 | TRBJ2-1 | TRBV19 | . | TGTGCCAGTAGTACCTTACTAGCGCCCAATGAGCAGTTCTTC | CASSTLLAPNEQFF
TRBD1 | TRBJ2-5 | TRBV5-4 | . | TGTGCCAGCAGCGCGCCGGGACAGGGGCCTGGAGAGACCCAGTACTTC | CASSAPGQGPGETQYF
TRBD2 | TRBJ2-7 | TRBV28 | . | TGTGCCAGCAGTCTGGGACTAGCGGGCTACGAGCAGTACTTC | CASSLGLAGYEQYF
. | TRBJ2-1 | TRBV27 | . | TGTGCCAGCAGTTTACCCCTCTCAACTAAGAAGCAGAGGTACAATGAGCAGTTCTTC | CASSLPLSTKKQRYNEQFF
TRBD2 | TRBJ2-5 | TRBV5-4 | . | TGTGCCAGCAGCTTGGGCGGACTAGCGGGAGGGAAAGAGACCCAGTACTTC | CASSLGGLAGGKETQYF
TRBD1 | TRBJ2-7 | TRBV11-2 | . | TGTGCCAGCAGCTTGGGCAGGACAGGGAACTACGAGCAGTACTTC | CASSLGRTGNYEQYF
. | TRBJ2-3 | TRBV19 | . | TGTGCCAGTAGTATAGATCCCTCGAGACTTGGCACAGATACGCAGTATTTT | CASSIDPSRLGTDTQYF
TRBD1 | TRBJ2-1 | TRBV19 | . | TGTGCCAGTAGTCCTGGGACAGGGCTACTTGAGCAGTTCTTC | CASSPGTGLLEQFF
. | TRBJ1-2 | TRBV20-1 | . | TGCAGTGCTTGGTCGGGGGATGGCTACACCTTC | CSAWSGDGYTF
. | TRBJ1-5 | TRBV6-1 | . | TGTGCCAGCAGTAAGGAGGGGAGGGTAGGGCCCCAGCATTTT | CASSKEGRVGPQHF
TRBD2 | TRBJ2-2 | TRBV9 | . | TGTGCCAGCAGCGTAGCCCTTACTAGCGGGAGAAGCACCGGGGAGCTGTTTTTT | CASSVALTSGRSTGELFF
. | TRBJ1-1 | TRBV29-1 | . | TGCAGCGCCCCGGGGGGAGGCACTGAAGCTTTCTTT | CSAPGGGTEAFF
. | TRBJ2-1 | TRBV10-1 | . | TGCGCCAGCAGTGATCGGGGGAGCTCCTACAATGAGCAGTTCTTC | CASSDRGSSYNEQFF
. | TRBJ2-5 | TRBV6-4 | . | TGTGCCCGCCATCGAGCAGGGACCCAGTACTTC | CARHRAGTQYF
. | TRBJ2-3 | TRBV5-1 | . | TGCGCCAGCAGCTTATCGGCAGATACGCAGTATTTT | CASSLSADTQYF
. | TRBJ2-3 | TRBV18 | . | TGTGCCAGCTCAACTCAAACAGATACGCAGTATTTT | CASSTQTDTQYF
TRBD2 | TRBJ2-7 | TRBV30 | . | TGTGCCTGGGTCCCGCGGGGCGGGAGTATCCACGAGCAGTACTTC | CAWVPRGGSIHEQYF
. | TRBJ2-7 | TRBV2 | . | TGTGCCAGCAGCGACGACGACAGAAGGGCGAACTACGAGCAGTACTTC | CASSDDDRRANYEQYF
TRBD2 | TRBJ2-1 | TRBV5-6 | . | TGTGCCAGCAGCCCCGGGACTAGCGCCTACAATGAGCAGTTCTTC | CASSPGTSAYNEQFF
TRBD2 | TRBJ2-1 | TRBV7-2 | . | TGTGCCAGCAGTTCACTAGCGGGAGGGACCTACAATGAGCAGTTCTTC | CASSSLAGGTYNEQFF
. | TRBJ2-3 | TRBV30 | . | TGTGCCTGGGGTAGCGGAAGCACAGATACGCAGTATTTT | CAWGSGSTDTQYF
. | TRBJ2-1 | TRBV7-9 | . | TGTGCCAGCAGCCCAGGGGATTACAATGAGCAGTTCTTC | CASSPGDYNEQFF
TRBD1 | TRBJ1-2 | TRBV28 | . | TGTGCCAGCAGTTTATACAGGGGGCTTGGCTATGGCTACACCTTC | CASSLYRGLGYGYTF
TRBD1 | TRBJ1-5 | TRBV19 | . | TGTGCCGGACGGACAGGGGACACCCAGCATTTT | CAGRTGDTQHF
TRBD1 | TRBJ1-2 | TRBV5-6 | . | TGTGCCAGCAGCTACGGGACAGGGGATGGCTACACCTTC | CASSYGTGDGYTF
TRBD1 | TRBJ2-2 | TRBV7-9 | . | TGTGCCAGCAGCTTCGGGACAGGGGAAGGGCCAAAAAGCACCGGGGAGCTGTTTTTT | CASSFGTGEGPKSTGELFF
. | TRBJ1-3 | TRBV15 | once | TGTGCCACCAGCAGATCAAACATTCGCTCTGGAAACACCATATATTTT | CATSRSNIRSGNTIYF
. | TRBJ2-2 | TRBV7-8 | . | TGTGCCAGCAGCTTAAGACAGGGAGGAAACACCGGGGAGCTGTTTTTT | CASSLRQGGNTGELFF
. | TRBJ1-1 | TRBV5-1 | . | TGCGCCAGCAGCTTGGGGCAGGGCATGAACACTGAAGCTTTCTTT | CASSLGQGMNTEAFF
TRBD1 | TRBJ2-7 | TRBV7-9 | . | TGTGCCAGCAGCTTAGTTGCAGGGACAGGGGTCCACTTC | CASSLVAGTGVHF
. | TRBJ1-3 | TRBV5-1 | . | TGCGCCAGCAGGGAGTCTGGTATGGACACCATATATTTT | CASRESGMDTIYF